Listed here are 29 T cell receptor beta chains from one sample, sequenced in a study of cytomegalovirus exposure and HLA in healthy donors. 60 Vbeta and 13 Jbeta primers were used in PCR. Sequencing used immunoSEQ multiplex PCR; TCRdb keeps in-frame clones, though not all of them. Here the sample spans roughly 220,000 clones, roughly four fifths being singletons. The sequenced material came from PBMCs. All receptors come from a woman in her thirties or forties in good health and CMV-seronegative.

With respect to this clone: One junction end disagrees with the germline gene, perhaps due to a read error. The chain links TRBV5-1 to TRBJ2-7; D perhaps matches TRBD2 (6 bases). The germline V gene has CDR1 SGHRS and CDR2 YFSETQ. The CDR3 extends over 15 amino acids. In DNA, the CDR3 is TGCGCCAGCAGCTTGGGACACGGGGGAACCTACGGGCAGTACTTC. Residues: CASSLGHGGTYGQYF.

This chain connects TRBV29-1 to TRBJ1-2, with TRBD1 matching 8 bases. The CDR3 is 12 amino acids. CDR1 and CDR2 from the germline V gene are SQVTM and ANQGSEA. The junction had 4 bases not matched to a gene; V was cut back by 7 bases and J by 3 bases. In DNA, the CDR3 is TGCAGCGGTATGACAGGGGACTATGGCTACACCTTC. Translating it yields CSGMTGDYGYTF.

This chain connects TRBV19 to TRBJ2-5; no definite D call. The CDR3 sequence is 16 residues long. Looked up from germline, CDR1 is LNHDA and CDR2 is SQIVND (reference sequence). Between the trimmed V and J ends, which lost 7 bases and 5 bases, there was a span of 23 bases. CDR3 bases: TGTGCCAGTAAAGTCACGAGCGAGGCATCAAAGGAGACCCAGTACTTC. It specifies CASKVTSEASKETQYF.

The rearrangement joins TRBV13 to TRBJ1-4; 8 bases are a match to TRBD1. Germline V lookup: CDR1 PRHDT, CDR2 FYEKMQ (reference sequence). This CDR3 comprises 13 residues. The J segment lost 11 bases and the V segment lost 6 bases, leaving 8 bases of the junction unmatched. CDR3 in amino acids: CASSHGQGQKLFF. CDR3 coding DNA: TGTGCCAGCAGTCATGGACAGGGCCAGAAACTGTTTTTT.

The chain employs TRBV18 and TRBJ2-3; no definite D call. The CDR3 has 12 residues. With 3 bases removed from V and 6 bases from J, the gap between germline ends came to 7 bases. Germline V gene lookup returns CDR1 KGHSH and CDR2 LQKENI. The DNA of the CDR3 is TGTGCCAGCTCACCTCTTAGCGATACGCAGTATTTT. It encodes CASSPLSDTQYF.

The gene calls are TRBV21-1 and TRBJ1-2; no check of the table's D call, TRBD1, against the DNA was made. TRBV21-1 is a recognized pseudogene. CDR3 length: 16 residues. DNA for the CDR3: TGTGCCAGGTATCGACAGGGTTCCTGTTCTAACTATGGCTACACCTTC. This sequence encodes CARYRQGSCSNYGYTF.

This chain links TRBV10-3 with TRBJ2-2; TRBD1 matches at 7 bases. The germline CDR1 and CDR2 sequences are ENHRY and SYGVKD. The V gene end was trimmed by 3 bases and the J gene end by 2 bases; junction bases not matched to a gene: 6. The CDR3 runs to 16 residues. In nucleotides, the CDR3 is TGTGCCATCAGTGAATATGGGACAGCTAACACCGGGGAGCTGTTTTTT. Protein: CAISEYGTANTGELFF.

This clone was counted between two and nine times. The chain recombines TRBV13 with TRBJ2-2, with 7 positions matching TRBD1. CDR1 and CDR2 from the germline V gene are PRHDT and FYEKMQ (reference sequence). The J segment lost 6 bases and the V segment lost 5 bases, leaving 12 bases of the junction unmatched. This CDR3 region has 16 residues. The CDR3 bases are TGTGCCAGCAGCCCCGTCTCTACAGGGGCGGCCGGGGAGCTGTTTTTT. Translated, it gives CASSPVSTGAAGELFF. Full variable domain (rest looked up from reference TRBV13 and TRBJ2-2): AAGVIQSPRHLIKEKRETATLKCYPIPRHDTVYWYQQGPGQDPQFLISFYEKMQSDKGSIPDRFSAQQFSDYHSELNMSSLELGDSALYFCASSPVSTGAAGELFFGEGSRLTVL.

The chain has TRBV27 and TRBJ2-3, with TRBD2 identical over 11 bases. Germline assignment: CDR1 MNHEY and CDR2 SMNVEV (reference sequence). This CDR3 contains 17 residues. With 5 bases clipped from V and 0 bases from J, the junction kept 7 bases outside the gene matches. The CDR3: CASSLRRTSGSTDTQYF. The CDR3 bases are TGTGCCAGCAGTCTCCGCCGGACTAGCGGGAGCACAGATACGCAGTATTTT.

The genes are TRBV10-2 and TRBJ2-1, with a possible D match to TRBD2 (5 bases). Trimming stripped 2 bases from V and 4 bases from J, with 18 bases between. Germline-derived CDR1 and CDR2 are WSHSY and SAAADI. The CDR3 covers 17 residues. In DNA form, the CDR3 reads TGCGCCAGCAGTGAGGGGTCGGTGGGAGCCCCTTACAATGAGCAGTTCTTC. Protein product: CASSEGSVGAPYNEQFF.

This clone appeared once. The chain is built from TRBV28 and TRBJ1-1; unclear D gene. Germline CDR1 reads MDHEN; CDR2 reads SYDVKM. The germline V and J ends were trimmed by 2 bases and 0 bases, with 10 bases remaining between them. The CDR3 is 15 residues long. The CDR3 sequence: CASSLLYSLNTEAFF. CDR3 coding DNA: TGTGCCAGCAGTTTACTATACAGTCTGAACACTGAAGCTTTCTTT.

Concerning this clone itself: Other DNA sequences within the sample encode an identical CDR3. The chain uses TRBV10-2 and TRBJ2-7; 9 nucleotides match TRBD2. Germline V CDR1 and CDR2: WSHSY, SAAADI. This CDR3 is built from 13 residues. The ends lost 9 bases at V and 3 bases at J; junction bases unmatched: 6. CDR3 region: CASAAGGFYEQYF. DNA of the CDR3: TGCGCCAGTGCAGCGGGAGGATTCTACGAGCAGTACTTC.

J is TRBJ1-5 and V is TRBV2, with a possible D match to TRBD1 (5 bases). Germline V lookup: CDR1 SNHLY, CDR2 FYNNEI. Trimming shortened V by 3 bases and J by 0 bases, and 9 bases separated the two germline ends. CDR3 length equals 15 residues. The CDR3 sequence is CASSEKGDSNQPQHF. The CDR3 DNA is TGTGCCAGCAGTGAGAAAGGGGATAGCAATCAGCCCCAGCATTTT.

V is TRBV5-1 and J is TRBJ2-3; 9 nucleotides line up with TRBD1. Germline loops: CDR1 SGHRS, CDR2 YFSETQ. The CDR3 consists of 13 residues. The ends lost 4 bases at V and 8 bases at J; junction bases unmatched: 5. The CDR3 DNA sequence: TGCGCCAGCAGCATGGGACAGGGAGGTACGCAGTATTTT. Translation: CASSMGQGGTQYF.

The rearrangement links TRBV9 to TRBJ2-1; D not certain. The V end was cut by 6 bases, the J end by 7 bases, with 17 bases between. In germline, CDR1 is SGDLS, CDR2 YYNGEE. The CDR3 loop spans 14 amino acids. CDR3 region: CASTPGGDSNEQFF. CDR3 DNA: TGTGCCAGCACCCCGGGTGGCGATTCTAATGAGCAGTTCTTC.

This clone is a singleton in its sample. The chain links TRBV19 to TRBJ2-1; 10 bases map to TRBD2. The CDR3 consists of 17 residues. Germline CDR1 LNHDA, CDR2 SQIVND (reference sequence). V dropped 3 bases and J dropped 6; count of bases not matched to a gene: 11. CDR3 sequence (DNA): TGTGCCAGTAGTATTACAAAGCTAGCGGGAGTCCTCAATGAGCAGTTCTTC. Translating it yields CASSITKLAGVLNEQFF.

This clone was seen a few times. The rearrangement joins TRBV30 to TRBJ2-4, with TRBD2 matching over 7 bases. With 1 base clipped from V and 7 bases from J, the junction kept 4 bases outside the gene matches. This CDR3 has 13 residues. Germline values: CDR1 GTSNPN, CDR2 SVGIG (reference sequence). The CDR3 is CAWSGGSWNIQYF. Here the CDR3 DNA reads TGTGCCTGGAGTGGCGGGAGTTGGAACATTCAGTACTTC.

The chain couples TRBV2 to TRBJ2-7; a weak D match, TRBD2 (5 bases). CDR3 size: 14 residues. Germline CDR1 SNHLY, CDR2 FYNNEI. V lost 4 bases to trimming and J lost 5 bases, with 15 bases between them. CDR3 coding DNA: TGTGCCAGCAGTGTACTAGGGTTAGCGAACGAGCAGTACTTC. It yields the protein CASSVLGLANEQYF.

The chain combines TRBV7-6 with TRBJ1-3, with a possible D match to TRBD1 (5 bases). This CDR3 is 12 amino acids long. Per the germline V gene, CDR1 is SGHVS and CDR2 is FNYEAQ. The CDR3 reads CVKGCSGNTIYF. Here the CDR3 DNA reads TGTGTGAAGGGGTGCTCTGGAAACACCATATATTTT.

V is TRBV30 and J is TRBJ2-4, with 7 bases lining up with TRBD2. Germline V lookup: CDR1 GTSNPN, CDR2 SVGIG (reference sequence). The CDR3 is made up of 13 amino acids. V lost 3 bases and J lost 5; bases outside the gene matches: 4. CDR3 sequence (DNA): TGTGCCTGGAGCGGACTAGTCGAAAACATTCAGTACTTC. It codes for CAWSGLVENIQYF.

As to this clone: At the DNA level, this CDR3 is encoded by other sequences in the same sample as well. The CDR3 sequence is CASRSQGAGTGELFF. The CDR3 DNA reads TGTGCCAGCAGATCTCAGGGGGCGGGCACAGGGGAGCTGTTTTTT. The chain carries TRBV6-6 and TRBJ2-2; the match to TRBD1 covers 8 bases. Losses at the gene ends were 6 bases for V and 8 bases for J; bases not matched to a gene: 11. Germline values: CDR1 MNHNY, CDR2 SVGAGI (reference sequence). The CDR3 spans 15 residues.

J is TRBJ2-1 and V is TRBV9, with a weak D call TRBD2 (5 bases). Trimming shortened V by 0 bases and J by 2 bases, and 12 bases separated the two germline ends. CDR3 length: 16 residues. CDR1 is SGDLS and CDR2 is YYNGEE in the germline V gene. The CDR3 is CASSVVGDFPYNEQFF. CDR3 DNA sequence: TGTGCCAGCAGCGTAGTCGGGGATTTCCCCTACAATGAGCAGTTCTTC.

The chain employs TRBV19 and TRBJ1-5; D possibly corresponds to TRBD1 (6 bases). V gave up 6 bases and J gave up 1 base, with 10 bases separating them. The CDR3 totals 14 residues. Looked up from germline, CDR1 is LNHDA and CDR2 is SQIVND (reference sequence). The CDR3 bases are TGTGCCAGTAGGGCAGGGGTAAGCAATCAGCCCCAGCATTTT. Translating gives CASRAGVSNQPQHF. Using reference TRBV19 and TRBJ1-5 for the parts outside the CDR3, the full variable domain is DGGITQSPKYLFRKEGQNVTLSCEQNLNHDAMYWYRQDPGQGLRLIYYSQIVNDFQKGDIAEGYSVSREKKESFPLTVTSAQKNPTAFYLCASRAGVSNQPQHFGDGTRLSIL.

This sequence joins TRBV5-4 and TRBJ1-3; a possible D gene is TRBD1 (6 bases). Germline V gene data show CDR1 as SGHNT and CDR2 as YYREEE (reference sequence). V was shortened by 4 bases and J by 1 base, with 12 bases between the two germline ends. The CDR3 is 15 residues long. The chain's CDR3 is CASSRPGQSGNTIYF. The DNA for the CDR3 is TGTGCCAGCAGCCGTCCGGGACAATCTGGAAACACCATATATTTT.

The J gene is TRBJ1-5, the V gene TRBV6-1; no definite D call. The CDR3 spans 14 residues. V lost 6 bases and J lost 0, with 9 bases in between. CDR1 is MNHNS, CDR2 SASEGT, per germline. CDR3 sequence reads: CASSRPGSNQPQHF. As DNA, the CDR3 is TGTGCCAGCAGCCGGCCGGGTAGCAATCAGCCCCAGCATTTT.

V and J are TRBV27 and TRBJ2-5, with 8 bases identical to TRBD1. The germline V gene has CDR1 MNHEY and CDR2 SMNVEV (reference sequence). Trimming took 6 bases from V and 5 from J; bases not matched to a gene: 14. This CDR3 has 16 residues. The CDR3 DNA follows: TGTGCCAGCAGCGCCTACGGACAGGGAGTGGGGGAGACCCAGTACTTC. This codes for CASSAYGQGVGETQYF.

V and J are TRBV9 and TRBJ2-1, with D possibly being TRBD1 (6 bases). CDR1 is SGDLS, CDR2 YYNGEE, per germline. This CDR3 region has 18 residues. V was shortened by 0 bases and J by 0 bases, with 16 bases between the two germline ends. CDR3: CASSVGLRGYSSYNEQFF. The CDR3 DNA follows: TGTGCCAGCAGCGTAGGACTCAGGGGCTACAGCTCCTACAATGAGCAGTTCTTC.

CDR3 coding DNA: TGTGCCAGTACGACAGGGGCCCGGATAAACGGGGAGCTGTTTTTT. Translation gives CASTTGARINGELFF. V and J are TRBV28 and TRBJ2-2; 8 bases line up with TRBD1. The CDR3 extends over 15 amino acids. The germline gives CDR1 MDHEN, CDR2 SYDVKM. With V trimmed by 9 bases and J by 7 bases, 13 bases remained unmatched.

This chain links TRBV19 with TRBJ1-1, with TRBD1 as a possible D gene (6 bases). From germline, CDR1 is LNHDA and CDR2 SQIVND (reference sequence). V dropped 7 bases and J dropped 5 bases, with 23 bases sitting between them. The CDR3 has 16 amino acids. CDR3 DNA: TGTGCCAGTACAAAAAGCCGGGGCCGGGGGGCGACTGAAGCTTTCTTT. Encoded protein: CASTKSRGRGATEAFF.